Following are 21 T cell receptor beta chains from one sample sequenced in a study of shared clonotypes between healthy human individuals. The data were produced by immunoSEQ multiplex PCR, yet TCRdb's version contains in-frame clones alone and is incomplete. Of 2.3 million or so clones in the sample, 85% to 95% were seen once. The sample consisted of naive CD4+ T cells from PBMCs. Subset: CD45RA+ positively selected. The receptors come from a man aged 18 to 30 in good health. Some clones in this sample may be carry-over from other donors' samples.

This clone was observed a single time. Distinct nucleotide sequences in the sample also encode this CDR3. The chain is built from TRBV19 and TRBJ1-5; TRBD1 agrees at 9 bases. This CDR3 is built from 14 residues. Losses at the gene ends were 6 bases for V and 3 bases for J; bases not matched to a gene: 3. Germline assignment: CDR1 LNHDA and CDR2 SQIVND (reference sequence). The CDR3 loop reads CASRRDRDNQPQHF. In DNA, the CDR3 is TGTGCCAGTAGAAGGGACAGGGACAATCAGCCCCAGCATTTT.

The chain links TRBV10-1 to TRBJ2-2; D call uncertain. The V end lost 3 bases, the J end lost 8 bases, and 10 bases lay between the germline ends. Germline V CDR1 and CDR2: WNHNN, SYGVQD (reference sequence). The CDR3 is 13 residues long. The CDR3 region has the DNA TGCGCCAGCAGTGATAGGGTGTCGGGGGAGCTGTTTTTT. Amino acid sequence: CASSDRVSGELFF.

The J gene is TRBJ2-7, the V gene TRBV7-2; perhaps TRBD2 as D (7 bases). The V and J ends lost 5 bases and 2 bases respectively, with 16 bases between them. CDR1 is SGHTA and CDR2 is FQGNSA in the germline V gene. There are 15 residues in the CDR3. The DNA of the CDR3 is TGTGCCAGCAGCCCAGGGGCTAGCGGCCCCTACGAGCAGTACTTC. It specifies CASSPGASGPYEQYF.

This clone showed up just once. This sample also contains other DNA sequences that code for the same CDR3. J is TRBJ2-3 and V is TRBV28; 7 nucleotides align to TRBD1. This CDR3 has 15 residues. V lost 4 bases to trimming and J lost 2 bases; unmatched junction nucleotides: 6. CDR1 is MDHEN, CDR2 SYDVKM, per germline. In DNA, the CDR3 is TGTGCCAGCAGTTCCCACAGGGGATTCACAGATACGCAGTATTTT. It codes for CASSSHRGFTDTQYF.

The chain combines TRBV2 with TRBJ2-5; 8 nucleotides agree with TRBD1. Germline V gene lookup returns CDR1 SNHLY and CDR2 FYNNEI. The CDR3 consists of 14 residues. Trimming took 5 bases from V and 4 from J; bases not matched to a gene: 6. The CDR3 loop is CASSRQGPGETQYF. CDR3 DNA sequence: TGTGCCAGCAGTAGACAGGGGCCCGGAGAGACCCAGTACTTC.

The chain carries TRBV5-1 and TRBJ2-1; perhaps TRBD1 as D (5 bases). The germline gives CDR1 SGHRS, CDR2 YFSETQ. V was shortened by 6 bases and J by 2 bases, with 15 bases between the two germline ends. This CDR3 is built from 15 residues. The CDR3 bases are TGCGCCAGCACACCAATGACAGATACCTACAATGAGCAGTTCTTC. Residues: CASTPMTDTYNEQFF. Full variable domain (rest looked up from reference TRBV5-1 and TRBJ2-1): KAGVTQTPRYLIKTRGQQVTLSCSPISGHRSVSWYQQTPGQGLQFLFEYFSETQRNKGNFPGRFSGRQFSNSRSEMNVSTLELGDSALYLCASTPMTDTYNEQFFGPGTRLTVL.

The chain carries TRBV19 and TRBJ1-1; D possibly corresponds to TRBD1 (6 bases). The CDR3 is 17 residues long. The V end lost 7 bases, the J end lost 2 bases, and 23 bases lay between the germline ends. Germline V lookup: CDR1 LNHDA, CDR2 SQIVND (reference sequence). The CDR3 coding sequence is TGTGCCAGTACCCCATCGGGCAGGGGCAACACAAACACTGAAGCTTTCTTT. This gives the protein CASTPSGRGNTNTEAFF.

This clone was recorded a few times. This chain joins TRBV30 and TRBJ2-3; D remains ambiguous. The V end was cut by 3 bases, the J end by 4 bases, with 11 bases between. The germline V gene has CDR1 GTSNPN and CDR2 SVGIG (reference sequence). There are 13 residues in the CDR3. This CDR3 is CAWRANRADTQYF. The CDR3 DNA follows: TGTGCCTGGAGGGCCAACCGGGCAGATACGCAGTATTTT.

As concerns this clone: This CDR3 is also generated by other DNA sequences in the sample. The J gene is TRBJ2-1, the V gene TRBV29-1; 7 nucleotides line up with TRBD2. With 4 bases clipped from V and 2 bases from J, the junction kept 2 bases outside the gene matches. Per the germline V gene, CDR1 is SQVTM and CDR2 is ANQGSEA. The CDR3 spans 13 residues. CDR3 region: CSVVGRAYNEQFF. CDR3 in DNA: TGCAGCGTTGTTGGGAGGGCCTACAATGAGCAGTTCTTC.

The rearrangement links TRBV27 to TRBJ2-5; D possibly corresponds to TRBD2 (7 bases). V lost 2 bases and J 5 bases, leaving 15 bases between the germline ends. The CDR3 loop spans 15 amino acids. Germline assignment: CDR1 MNHEY and CDR2 SMNVEV (reference sequence). The CDR3 loop is CASSLRGRGWETQYF. The DNA for the CDR3 is TGTGCCAGCAGTTTAAGGGGGAGGGGATGGGAGACCCAGTACTTC.

Only one count was recorded for this clone. The V and J genes are TRBV9 and TRBJ2-5, with 10 bases identical to TRBD1. The V and J ends lost 4 bases and 3 bases, in that order; junction bases with no gene match: 3. This CDR3 region has 14 residues. Germline V gives CDR1 SGDLS, CDR2 YYNGEE. CDR3 DNA: TGTGCCAGCAGCTCTGGGACAGGGGAAGAGACCCAGTACTTC. This gives the protein CASSSGTGEETQYF.

This clone was picked up one time. The chain combines TRBV4-1 with TRBJ1-5; 10 bases are shared with TRBD1. Trimming cost V 4 bases and J 4 bases; bases outside gene matches: 4. Germline CDR1 MGHRA, CDR2 YSYEKL. The CDR3 length is 15 residues. The CDR3 loop is CASSLTGQGNQPQHF. CDR3 in DNA: TGCGCCAGCAGCCTAACGGGACAGGGGAATCAGCCCCAGCATTTT.

The chain joins TRBV5-6 to TRBJ2-7; TRBD1 matches 10 bases. Germline V lookup: CDR1 SGHDT, CDR2 YYEEEE. The CDR3 loop spans 13 amino acids. The J segment lost 4 bases and the V segment lost 5 bases, leaving 3 bases of the junction unmatched. Written as DNA, the CDR3 is TGTGCCAGCAGACGGGACAGGGGTTACGAGCAGTACTTC. Amino acids: CASRRDRGYEQYF.

The V and J genes are TRBV27 and TRBJ1-1, with TRBD1 matching 11 bases. Germline CDR1 and CDR2: MNHEY and SMNVEV (reference sequence). The CDR3 has 16 amino acids. Trimming at V came to 7 bases and at J to 6 bases, leaving 13 bases not matched to a gene. The CDR3 loop reads CASNKQWTGGMAEAFF. The CDR3 DNA reads TGTGCCAGCAACAAACAGTGGACAGGGGGCATGGCTGAAGCTTTCTTT.

The chain uses TRBV25-1 and TRBJ2-2; D uncertain. Deletions cut 4 bases from V and 4 bases from J, with 7 bases between. This CDR3 contains 13 residues. Germline values: CDR1 MGHDK, CDR2 SYGVNS. This chain's CDR3 is CASSVPFTGELFF. The CDR3 DNA sequence: TGTGCCAGCAGTGTTCCCTTCACCGGGGAGCTGTTTTTT. The complete variable domain, with remaining parts taken from reference TRBV25-1 and TRBJ2-2, reads EADIYQTPRYLVIGTGKKITLECSQTMGHDKMYWYQQDPGMELHLIHYSYGVNSTEKGDLSSESTVSRIRTEHFPLTLESARPSHTSQYLCASSVPFTGELFFGEGSRLTVL.

The J gene is TRBJ1-1, the V gene TRBV5-1, with a weak D call TRBD1 (5 bases). The V and J ends lost 4 bases and 1 base respectively, with 14 bases between them. The CDR3 is made up of 15 amino acids. Germline assignment: CDR1 SGHRS and CDR2 YFSETQ. The CDR3 loop reads CASSRGGIQNTEAFF. In nucleotides, the CDR3 is TGCGCCAGCAGCAGGGGAGGGATTCAGAACACTGAAGCTTTCTTT. The full variable domain, in which reference TRBV5-1 and TRBJ1-1 provide the parts outside the CDR3, is KAGVTQTPRYLIKTRGQQVTLSCSPISGHRSVSWYQQTPGQGLQFLFEYFSETQRNKGNFPGRFSGRQFSNSRSEMNVSTLELGDSALYLCASSRGGIQNTEAFFGQGTRLTVV.

This clone appeared once. This same CDR3 is encoded by further DNA sequences in the sample. J is TRBJ2-3 and V is TRBV7-2, with D perhaps TRBD2 (6 bases). Germline assignment: CDR1 SGHTA and CDR2 FQGNSA. The CDR3 loop spans 15 amino acids. Trimming removed 1 base from V and 1 base from J, with 9 bases in between. The CDR3 region is CASSLVTGGTDTQYF. In DNA form, the CDR3 reads TGTGCCAGCAGCTTAGTTACGGGGGGCACAGATACGCAGTATTTT.

This chain links TRBV7-3 with TRBJ2-3; 9 bases match TRBD2. With 1 base clipped from V and 6 bases from J, the junction kept 17 bases outside the gene matches. Germline V CDR1 and CDR2: SGHTA, FQGTGA. CDR3 size: 19 residues. The CDR3 here is CASSLRGSEAGGLPDTQYF. The CDR3, as DNA: TGTGCCAGCAGCTTAAGGGGGTCGGAGGCGGGAGGGCTCCCGGATACGCAGTATTTT.

This clone was recorded only once. The rearrangement links TRBV29-1 to TRBJ2-7; TRBD1 matches 9 bases. The CDR3 is 12 residues long. CDR1 and CDR2 (germline): SQVTM, ANQGSEA. Germline trimming cut 7 bases from V and 7 bases from J; bases unmatched to any gene: 8. CDR3 amino acids: CSARGQGWEQYF. The CDR3 coding sequence is TGCAGCGCTAGAGGACAGGGGTGGGAGCAGTACTTC.

The chain employs TRBV13 and TRBJ2-1, with 13 positions matching TRBD2. The CDR3 extends over 18 amino acids. Germline V lookup: CDR1 PRHDT, CDR2 FYEKMQ (reference sequence). V lost 5 bases and J lost 8; bases outside the gene matches: 15. This chain's CDR3 is CASSQKLAGGARDDEQFF. For the CDR3, the DNA is TGTGCCAGCAGCCAGAAACTAGCGGGAGGGGCAAGGGACGATGAGCAGTTCTTC.

The rearrangement links TRBV5-1 to TRBJ2-1; D remains unclear. This CDR3 is built from 12 residues. Germline CDR1 reads SGHRS; CDR2 reads YFSETQ. V was clipped by 2 bases and J by 4 bases, with 4 bases between them. The chain's CDR3 is CASSFRYNEQFF. CDR3 DNA sequence: TGCGCCAGCAGCTTTCGGTACAATGAGCAGTTCTTC.